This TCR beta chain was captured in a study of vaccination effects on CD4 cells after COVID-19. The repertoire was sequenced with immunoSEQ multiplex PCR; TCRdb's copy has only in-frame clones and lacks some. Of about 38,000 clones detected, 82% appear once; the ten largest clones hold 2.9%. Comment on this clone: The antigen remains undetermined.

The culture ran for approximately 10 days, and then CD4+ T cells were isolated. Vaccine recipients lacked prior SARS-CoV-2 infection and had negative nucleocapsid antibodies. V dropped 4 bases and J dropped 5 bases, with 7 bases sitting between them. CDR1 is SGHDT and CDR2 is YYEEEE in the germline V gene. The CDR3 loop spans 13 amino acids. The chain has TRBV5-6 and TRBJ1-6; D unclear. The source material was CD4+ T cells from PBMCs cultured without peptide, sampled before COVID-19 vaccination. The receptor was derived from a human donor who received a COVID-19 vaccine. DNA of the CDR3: TGTGCCAGCAGCGACGAGCATAATTCACCCCTCCACTTT. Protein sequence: CASSDEHNSPLHF.